The source of this T cell receptor (beta chain) is a study of blood T cells in healthy people across ages (dated by TCRdb to the mid-2010s). For context, the study as a whole: Template switching captured roughly one uniquely barcoded TCR beta cDNA molecule per two T cells in model experiments. Two additional independent replicas of 1 million unique cDNA reads from the same blood draw were analyzed for two donors (one aged 18 to 29 and one aged 80 or older). The donors were divided into four age groups: young (average around 17 years), middle-aged (over 35), aged (about 62) and long-lived (roughly 82). To avoid experimental bias, donors of different ages were randomly spread across the sequencing lanes. To track age-related changes in TCR beta repertoire diversity, the study relied on deep sequencing normalized with unique cDNA molecular identifiers. Overall study outcomes, separate from this receptor: Observed TCR beta diversity per million T cells fell roughly linearly with age, and a significant reduction was already apparent by age roughly 40. Estimates of total diversity from one million sequenced T cells were regarded as lower bounds and underestimates. Compared with the aged group, the long-lived group had more naive CD4+ T cells, fewer expanded clones and increased TCR diversity, a pattern suggesting age selection. The percentage of naive T cells measured by flow cytometry correlated strongly with observed TCR beta diversity. Conclusive comparison of naive and antigen-experienced compartments was prevented by the profiling of bulk unsorted PBMCs. Because donor CMV infection status was unknown, age-related changes in expanded clonotypes were potentially confounded.

Points on this clonotype: Its target antigen remains unknown. Per-base quality was not reported, and no clone a single base away is much larger than it.

CDR1 and CDR2 are drawn from the germline V gene: SGHRS, YFSETQ. The germline ends are 20 bases apart after V is trimmed by 4 bases and J by 0 bases. Measured from the cysteine to the phenylalanine, the CDR3 is 17 residues long. Only CDR3 DNA remains: 51 bases, in frame from the first base. The donors were roughly 38 Caucasian individuals from Russia, aged roughly 6 to 100 years, who were systemically healthy. Each donor gave 8 to 10 milliliters of peripheral blood, drawn into EDTA-treated Vacutainer tubes. Ficoll-Paque density-gradient centrifugation was used to isolate PBMCs, with at least 6.5 million obtained per sample. Total RNA, at least 6 micrograms per sample, was extracted from PBMCs with Trizol reagent. The percentages of naive CD45RAhigh/CD27high T cells were determined by flow cytometry on a PBMC aliquot from every donor. The library came from 5' RACE. The sequencer was an Illumina HiSeq 2500. The second PCR ran for about 6 to 12 cycles and used a J-beta primer mix along with a sample-barcoded 5' primer. A unique molecular identifier was introduced onto each TCR beta cDNA molecule by a template-switch 5' adaptor carrying 12 random nucleotides. At least 3 million CDR3-containing paired-end reads were obtained from each sample. The Mint cDNA synthesis kit, primed by a TRBC-specific oligonucleotide, was used to synthesize first-strand cDNA from all RNA. Following uracil-DNA glycosylase treatment, a first 18-cycle PCR with universal primers M1SS and BC2_uni_R was performed on all cDNA. The published analysis was carried out like this. For normalization, 1 million high-quality reads were randomly selected from each sample, with every read carrying a distinct molecular identifier. Reads sharing molecular identifiers were discarded rather than binned into consensus sequences. MiTCR, with a Q25 quality threshold and the strictest error-elimination algorithm, was used for CDR3 identification, clonotype clustering and error correction. Lower-bound total TCR beta diversity was estimated with a nonparametric unseen species model using Euler transformation. The public reads were quality trimmed at Q25 with fastp and then assembled into clones with MiXCR by TCRdb, keeping productive beta chains. Identical CDR3 proteins give one entry, which carries the most common genes and DNA. TCRdb assigned the V and J calls; the authors' analysis was not used. This sample is represented by approximately 800,000 distinct CDR3 sequences; roughly 34% of them were singletons. 10% to 15% of the sample is held by the ten biggest clonotypes.

The sample comprised blood. The TCR was taken from a man aged 18 to 35 in good health. The V gene is TRBV5-1 and the J gene is TRBJ2-7; the D gene identity is not certain. The CDR3 protein: CASSAFKQPDSSYEQYF. In nucleotides, the sequence is TGCGCCAGCAGCGCGTTTAAGCAGCCCGATAGCTCCTACGAGCAGTACTTC.